Below, 12 T cell receptor beta chains from the same sample are listed, as sequenced in a study of breast tumors, draining lymph nodes, adjacent tissues. Each CDR3 protein gets one entry after TCRdb re-called the multiplex PCR reads with MiXCR. Among 150,000 to 200,000 distinct CDR3 sequences listed, approximately 33% were seen once. Breast cancer patients provided tissue from their axillary draining lymph nodes. The sequenced sample consisted of axillary lymph node tissue. These receptors originate from a female donor with breast cancer. Some clones in this sample may be carry-over from other donors' samples.

This clonotype was seen at least ten times. The rearrangement uses TRBV20-1 and TRBJ1-2, with 9 bases lining up with TRBD1. The CDR3 loop spans 12 amino acids. Per germline, CDR1 DFQATT and CDR2 SNEGSKA (reference sequence). V was pared by 8 bases and J by 3 bases, with 4 bases of the junction left unmatched. The CDR3 reads CSPRDRDYGYTF. Written as DNA, the CDR3 is TGCAGTCCCAGGGACAGGGACTATGGCTACACCTTC.

The chain combines TRBV9 with TRBJ1-4; 8 positions match TRBD1. The J segment lost 8 bases and the V segment lost 3 bases, leaving 6 bases of the junction unmatched. Germline CDR1 reads SGDLS; CDR2 reads YYNGEE. This CDR3 has 14 residues. CDR3 region: CASSGTGIREKLFF. CDR3 coding DNA: TGTGCCAGCAGCGGGACAGGGATTCGGGAAAAACTGTTTTTT.

The chain has TRBV7-8 and TRBJ2-3, with a possible D match to TRBD2 (5 bases). The CDR3 covers 15 residues. V shed 6 bases and J shed 6 bases, with 19 bases lying between them. Germline V gene lookup returns CDR1 SGHVS and CDR2 FQNEAQ. This chain's CDR3 is CASSPREERRDTQYF. The CDR3 DNA reads TGTGCCAGCAGTCCCCGGGAAGAAAGGAGGGATACGCAGTATTTT. The entire variable domain, with the rest obtained from reference TRBV7-8 and TRBJ2-3, is as follows: GAGVSQSPRYKVAKRGQDVALRCDPISGHVSLFWYQQALGQGPEFLTYFQNEAQLDKSGLPSDRFFAERPEGSVSTLKIQRTQQEDSAVYLCASSPREERRDTQYFGPGTRLTVL.

This clonotype was observed at least ten times. This chain joins TRBV12-3 or TRBV12-4 and TRBJ2-2; TRBD2 is a possible D gene (6 bases). The CDR3 length is 13 residues. Trimming stripped 8 bases from V and 5 bases from J, with 12 bases between. CDR3 sequence reads: CASESTRTGELFF. The CDR3 coding sequence is TGTGCCAGCGAATCGACTAGGACCGGGGAGCTGTTTTTT.

This clonotype has a handful of counts. Possible read error: a much larger clone is one base away. The V call is TRBV20-1, the J call TRBJ2-7; 10 bases agree with TRBD2. Germline V gene data show CDR1 as DFQATT and CDR2 as SNEGSKA (reference sequence). The CDR3 has 15 residues. The ends lost 0 bases at V and 2 bases at J; junction bases unmatched: 4. The CDR3 spells CSARDIGTSAYEQYF. In nucleotides, the CDR3 is TGCAGTGCTAGAGATATAGGGACTAGCGCCTACGAGCAGTACTTC.

This clonotype was counted ten times or more. The chain couples TRBV19 to TRBJ1-2; D gene uncertain. Per germline, CDR1 LNHDA and CDR2 SQIVND (reference sequence). V dropped 7 bases and J dropped 1 base, with 16 bases sitting between them. CDR3 size: 15 residues. The CDR3, as DNA: TGTGCCAGTACTATCCAACATGGGCATAACTATGGCTACACCTTC. Protein sequence: CASTIQHGHNYGYTF.

This clonotype was counted at least ten times. V and J are TRBV19 and TRBJ2-1; 8 nucleotides agree with TRBD2. Germline CDR1 LNHDA, CDR2 SQIVND (reference sequence). After removal of 6 bases from V and 10 bases from J, the junction contained 2 bases not matched to a gene. The CDR3 is 11 amino acids. For the CDR3, the DNA is TGTGCCAGTAGCGGGGGGGTGGAGCAGTTCTTC. It yields the protein CASSGGVEQFF.

This sequence joins TRBV13 and TRBJ1-2; D call uncertain. This CDR3 spans 13 amino acids. CDR1 and CDR2 (germline): PRHDT, FYEKMQ (reference sequence). Trimming shortened V by 1 base and J by 13 bases, and 16 bases separated the two germline ends. The CDR3 sequence: CASSLESFVDGTF. The CDR3 bases are TGTGCCAGCAGCTTAGAGAGCTTCGTCGACGGCACCTTC. Variable domain in full (rest from reference TRBV13 and TRBJ1-2): AAGVIQSPRHLIKEKRETATLKCYPIPRHDTVYWYQQGPGQDPQFLISFYEKMQSDKGSIPDRFSAQQFSDYHSELNMSSLELGDSALYFCASSLESFVDGTFGSGTRLTVV.

V gene TRBV11-2 combines with J gene TRBJ1-1, with D possibly matching TRBD1 (6 bases). V was trimmed by 4 bases and J by 6 bases, leaving 21 bases between them. CDR3 length equals 16 residues. Per germline, CDR1 SGHAT and CDR2 FQNNGV. The CDR3 DNA sequence: TGTGCCAGCAGCTGGGCTTTTAATCAGGGGAATGCTGAAGCTTTCTTT. It codes for CASSWAFNQGNAEAFF.

In its sample, this clonotype was seen a few times. This may stem from a read error, because a much larger clone lies one nucleotide away. The CDR3 loop reads CASSLEQAAQPQHF. CDR3 DNA sequence: TGTGCCAGCAGCTTGGAACAGGCCGCCCAGCCCCAGCATTTT. The chain recombines TRBV5-8 with TRBJ1-5; D might be TRBD1 (5 bases). This CDR3 region has 14 residues. CDR1 and CDR2 from the germline V gene are SGHTS and YDEGEE. Between the trimmed V and J ends, which lost 0 bases and 7 bases, there was a span of 11 bases.

The sample holds a few counts of this clonotype. The chain combines TRBV6-5 with TRBJ2-1; TRBD2 aligns across 12 bases. With 2 bases clipped from V and 7 bases from J, the junction kept 3 bases outside the gene matches. Germline CDR1 MNHEY, CDR2 SVGAGI. The CDR3 is 15 amino acids. The CDR3 sequence: CASSYGTSGRNEQFF. The CDR3 DNA is TGTGCCAGCAGTTACGGGACTAGCGGGCGTAATGAGCAGTTCTTC.

This clonotype was seen at least ten times. The chain uses TRBV3-1 and TRBJ2-6; D remains ambiguous. The ends were cut back, 4 bases at V and 2 bases at J, with 9 bases in the middle. Germline V gene lookup returns CDR1 LGHDT and CDR2 YNNKEL (reference sequence). CDR3 length: 15 amino acids. CDR3 nucleotide sequence: TGTGCCAGCAGCCTGGAAGAGGCTGGGGCCAACGTCCTGACTTTC. Amino acid sequence: CASSLEEAGANVLTF.